These 2 T cell receptor beta chains share one sample of origin, sequenced in a study of beta chain features in type 1 diabetes (dated by TCRdb to between 2017 and 2018). Paper-wide results and their limitations: A moderate but significant shortening of TCRB CDR3 length was observed in type 1 diabetes patients in all four CD4+ subsets.

These receptors' targets are unknown. Library preparation employed the immunoSEQ multiplex PCR assay. The entire amount of isolated RNA was reverse transcribed using the High Capacity cDNA Reverse Transcription Kit, so the sequenced TCRB transcripts were expressed ones. This immuneACCESS table, as held by TCRdb, lists in-frame sequences with V and J called but not all clones. Of the missing ones, under half trace to an unresolved V gene in checked studies; the others have no known cause. Recorded for this sample are 550,000 to 850,000 clones; about an eighth of them occurred a single time. 0.02% to 0.025% of the sample is in the top ten clones. The material sequenced was naive CD4+ T cells from blood. In the paper's terms, the cell subset or site label means: true naive CD4+ T cells. These receptors all come from a man between 18 and 29 years old with type 1 diabetes.

V usage is TRBV27 and J usage is TRBJ1-1; the match to TRBD1 covers 9 bases. The CDR3 covers 15 residues. The V segment lost 6 bases and the J segment 4 bases; nucleotides outside the gene matches: 9. Germline CDR1 is MNHEY and CDR2 is SMNVEV (reference sequence). The CDR3 sequence is CASSPYTGGPTEAFF. The CDR3 nucleotides read TGTGCCAGCAGCCCTTATACAGGGGGCCCCACTGAAGCTTTCTTT.

In this sample, this clone turned up a few times. This chain uses TRBV7-2 with TRBJ2-1, with D possibly TRBD1 on 5 matching bases. CDR1 is SGHTA and CDR2 is FQGNSA in the germline V gene. This CDR3 has 18 residues. V gave up 5 bases and J gave up 5 bases, with 25 bases separating them. DNA of the CDR3: TGTGCCAGCAGCCTCCTAGGACGTGGGGCTGTCACCGACAATGAGCAGTTCTTC. Protein product: CASSLLGRGAVTDNEQFF.